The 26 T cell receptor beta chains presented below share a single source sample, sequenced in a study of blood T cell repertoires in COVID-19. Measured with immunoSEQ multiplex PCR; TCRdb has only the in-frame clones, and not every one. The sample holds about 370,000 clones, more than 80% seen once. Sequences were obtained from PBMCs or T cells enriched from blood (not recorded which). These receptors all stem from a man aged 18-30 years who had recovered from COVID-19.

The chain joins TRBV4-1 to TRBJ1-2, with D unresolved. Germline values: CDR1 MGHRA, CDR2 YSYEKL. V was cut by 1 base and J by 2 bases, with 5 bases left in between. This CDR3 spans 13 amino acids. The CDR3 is CASSQGRNYGYTF. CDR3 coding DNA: TGCGCCAGCAGCCAAGGCAGGAACTATGGCTACACCTTC.

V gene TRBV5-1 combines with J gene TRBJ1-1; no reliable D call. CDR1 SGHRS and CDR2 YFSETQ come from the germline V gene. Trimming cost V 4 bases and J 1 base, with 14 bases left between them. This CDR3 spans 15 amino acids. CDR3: CASSLRLTRNTEAFF. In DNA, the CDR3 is TGCGCCAGCAGCCTAAGACTAACTAGGAACACTGAAGCTTTCTTT.

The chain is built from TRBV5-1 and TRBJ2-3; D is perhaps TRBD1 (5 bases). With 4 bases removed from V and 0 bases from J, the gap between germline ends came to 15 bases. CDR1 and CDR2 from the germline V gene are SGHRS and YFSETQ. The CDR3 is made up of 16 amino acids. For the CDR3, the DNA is TGCGCCAGCAGCGTTTACAGGCTTTTTAGCACAGATACGCAGTATTTT. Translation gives CASSVYRLFSTDTQYF.

This CDR3 is CASSPQADGYTF. CDR3 DNA: TGTGCCAGCAGCCCTCAGGCAGATGGCTACACCTTC. The chain employs TRBV7-2 and TRBJ1-2; D not certain. The germline CDR1 and CDR2 sequences are SGHTA and FQGNSA. The CDR3 is made up of 12 amino acids. Trimming removed 5 bases from V and 6 bases from J, with 10 bases in between.

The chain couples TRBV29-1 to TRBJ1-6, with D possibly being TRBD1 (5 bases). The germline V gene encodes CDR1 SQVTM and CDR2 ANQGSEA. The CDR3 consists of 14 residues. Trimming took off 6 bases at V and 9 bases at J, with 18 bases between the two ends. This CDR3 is CSVPTPTDPSPLHF. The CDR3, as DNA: TGCAGCGTCCCAACCCCGACAGACCCTTCACCCCTCCACTTT.

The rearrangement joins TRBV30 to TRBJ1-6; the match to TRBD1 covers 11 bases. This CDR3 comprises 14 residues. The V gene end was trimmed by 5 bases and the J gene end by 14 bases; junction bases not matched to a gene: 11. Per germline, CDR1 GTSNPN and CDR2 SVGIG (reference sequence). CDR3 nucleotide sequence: TGTGCCTGGGGGGCCTTGGGACAGGGGGTCACCCTCCACTTT. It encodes CAWGALGQGVTLHF.

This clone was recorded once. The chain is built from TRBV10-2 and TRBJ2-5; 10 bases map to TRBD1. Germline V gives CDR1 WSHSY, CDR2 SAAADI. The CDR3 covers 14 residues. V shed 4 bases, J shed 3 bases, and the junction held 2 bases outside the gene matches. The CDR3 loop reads CASSAGTGEETQYF. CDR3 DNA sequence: TGCGCCAGCAGTGCGGGGACAGGGGAAGAGACCCAGTACTTC.

The CDR3, as DNA: TGTGCCAGCAGCCAAGATCAGGCCTCCAGCTCCTACGAGCAGTACTTC. Its protein is CASSQDQASSSYEQYF. The V and J genes are TRBV4-2 and TRBJ2-7; D ambiguous. CDR1 is LGHNA and CDR2 is YNFKEQ in the germline V gene. V was cut by 0 bases and J by 0 bases, with 12 bases left in between. The CDR3 has 16 residues.

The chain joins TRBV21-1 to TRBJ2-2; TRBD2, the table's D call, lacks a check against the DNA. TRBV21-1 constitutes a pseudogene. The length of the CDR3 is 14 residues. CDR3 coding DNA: TGTGCCAGCAGCAAATCTAGCGGGCCCGGGGAGCTGTTTTTT. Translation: CASSKSSGPGELFF.

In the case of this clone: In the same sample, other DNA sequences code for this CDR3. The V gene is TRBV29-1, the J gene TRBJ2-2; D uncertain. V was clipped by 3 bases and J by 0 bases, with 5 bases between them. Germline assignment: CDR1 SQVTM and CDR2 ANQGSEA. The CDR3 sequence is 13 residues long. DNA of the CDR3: TGCAGCGTTGACCGAGCGAACACCGGGGAGCTGTTTTTT. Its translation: CSVDRANTGELFF.

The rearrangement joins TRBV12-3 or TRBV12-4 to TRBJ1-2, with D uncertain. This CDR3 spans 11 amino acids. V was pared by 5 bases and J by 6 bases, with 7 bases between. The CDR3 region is CASSNRDGYTF. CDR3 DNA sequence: TGTGCCAGCAGTAACAGAGATGGCTACACCTTC.

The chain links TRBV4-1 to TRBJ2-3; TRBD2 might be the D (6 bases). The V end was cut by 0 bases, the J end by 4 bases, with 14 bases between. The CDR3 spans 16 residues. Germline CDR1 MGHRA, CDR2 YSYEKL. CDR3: CASSQDTGVRPDTQYF. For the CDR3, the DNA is TGCGCCAGCAGCCAAGATACGGGGGTTAGGCCAGATACGCAGTATTTT.

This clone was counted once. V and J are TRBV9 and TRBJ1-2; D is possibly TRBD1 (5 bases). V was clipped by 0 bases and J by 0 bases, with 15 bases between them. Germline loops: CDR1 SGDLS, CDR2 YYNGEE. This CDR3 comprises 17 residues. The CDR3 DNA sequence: TGTGCCAGCAGCGTAGGACACCCGGGGGGATCTAACTATGGCTACACCTTC. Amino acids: CASSVGHPGGSNYGYTF.

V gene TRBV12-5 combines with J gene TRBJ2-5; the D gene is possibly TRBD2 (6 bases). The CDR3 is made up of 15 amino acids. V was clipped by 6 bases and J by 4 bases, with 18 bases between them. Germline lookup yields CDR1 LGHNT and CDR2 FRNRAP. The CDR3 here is CASGPGGEVRETQYF. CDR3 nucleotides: TGTGCTAGTGGACCGGGCGGGGAGGTTAGAGAGACCCAGTACTTC.

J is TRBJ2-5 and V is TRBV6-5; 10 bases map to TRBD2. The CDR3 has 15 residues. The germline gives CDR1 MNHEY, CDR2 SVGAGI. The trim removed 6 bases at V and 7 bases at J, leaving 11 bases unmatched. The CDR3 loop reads CASSRASGSLLTQYF. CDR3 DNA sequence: TGTGCCAGCAGCCGAGCTAGCGGGAGCCTTTTGACCCAGTACTTC.

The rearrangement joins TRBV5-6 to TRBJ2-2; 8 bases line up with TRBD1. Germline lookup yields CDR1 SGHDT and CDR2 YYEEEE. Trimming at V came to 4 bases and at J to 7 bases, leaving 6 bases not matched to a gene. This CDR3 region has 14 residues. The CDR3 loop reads CASSPQGDIGELFF. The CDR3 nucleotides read TGTGCCAGCAGCCCACAGGGGGATATCGGGGAGCTGTTTTTT.

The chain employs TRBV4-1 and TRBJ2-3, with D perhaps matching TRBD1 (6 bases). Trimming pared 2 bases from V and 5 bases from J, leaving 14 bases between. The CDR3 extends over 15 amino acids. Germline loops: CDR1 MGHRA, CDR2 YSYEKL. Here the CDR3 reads CASSQFLLGGDTQYF. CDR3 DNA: TGCGCCAGCAGCCAATTTCTACTAGGGGGAGATACGCAGTATTTT.

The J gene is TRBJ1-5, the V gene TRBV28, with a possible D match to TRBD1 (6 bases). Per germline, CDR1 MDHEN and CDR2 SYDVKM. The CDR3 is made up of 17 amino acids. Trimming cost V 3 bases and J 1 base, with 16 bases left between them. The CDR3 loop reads CASSFLVTGSSNQPQHF. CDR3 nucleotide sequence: TGTGCCAGCAGTTTCCTGGTGACAGGCTCGAGCAATCAGCCCCAGCATTTT.

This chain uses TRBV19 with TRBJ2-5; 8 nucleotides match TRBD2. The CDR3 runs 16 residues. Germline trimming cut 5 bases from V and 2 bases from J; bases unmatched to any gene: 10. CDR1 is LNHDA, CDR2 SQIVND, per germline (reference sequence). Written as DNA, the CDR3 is TGTGCCAGTAGTCGCCCGGGGCGGGGGGTACAAGAGACCCAGTACTTC. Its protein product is CASSRPGRGVQETQYF.

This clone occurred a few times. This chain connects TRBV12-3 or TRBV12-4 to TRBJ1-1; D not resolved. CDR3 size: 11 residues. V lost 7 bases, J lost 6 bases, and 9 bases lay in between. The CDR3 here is CASTFAAEAFF. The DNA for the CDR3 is TGTGCCAGCACTTTCGCGGCTGAAGCTTTCTTT.

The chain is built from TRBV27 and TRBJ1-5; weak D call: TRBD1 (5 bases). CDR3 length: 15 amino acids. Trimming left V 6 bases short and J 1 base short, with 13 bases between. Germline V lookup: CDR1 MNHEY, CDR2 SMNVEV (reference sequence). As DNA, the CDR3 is TGTGCCAGCAGGCGAATTGGGGGGAGCAATCAGCCCCAGCATTTT. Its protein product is CASRRIGGSNQPQHF.

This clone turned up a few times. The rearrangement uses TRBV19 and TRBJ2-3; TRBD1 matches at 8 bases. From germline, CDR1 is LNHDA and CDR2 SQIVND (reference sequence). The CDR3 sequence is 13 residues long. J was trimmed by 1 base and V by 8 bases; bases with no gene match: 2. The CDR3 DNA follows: TGTGCCAGTCAGGGGGCCGGCACAGATACGCAGTATTTT. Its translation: CASQGAGTDTQYF.

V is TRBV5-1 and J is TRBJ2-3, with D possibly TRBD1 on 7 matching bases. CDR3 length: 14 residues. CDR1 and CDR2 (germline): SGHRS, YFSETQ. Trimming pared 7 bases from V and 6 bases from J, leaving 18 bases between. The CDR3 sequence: CASGGPDRADTQYF. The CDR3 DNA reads TGCGCCAGCGGAGGGCCTGACAGGGCTGATACGCAGTATTTT.

CDR3 nucleotide sequence: TGTGCCAGTAGGGCAGGGGGCGCAAATCAGCCCCAGCATTTT. Amino acid sequence: CASRAGGANQPQHF. This chain connects TRBV19 to TRBJ1-5, with 8 bases lining up with TRBD1. The CDR3 totals 14 residues. Germline V lookup: CDR1 LNHDA, CDR2 SQIVND (reference sequence). V was pared by 6 bases and J by 4 bases, with 5 bases of the junction left unmatched.

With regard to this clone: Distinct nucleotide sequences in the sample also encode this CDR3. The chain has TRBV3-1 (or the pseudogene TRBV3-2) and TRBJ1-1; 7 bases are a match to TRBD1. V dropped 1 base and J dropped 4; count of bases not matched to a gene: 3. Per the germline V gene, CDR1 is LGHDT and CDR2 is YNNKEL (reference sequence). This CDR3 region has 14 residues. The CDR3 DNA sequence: TGTGCCAGCAGCCAAGGACAGGGAGGCACTGAAGCTTTCTTT. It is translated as CASSQGQGGTEAFF.

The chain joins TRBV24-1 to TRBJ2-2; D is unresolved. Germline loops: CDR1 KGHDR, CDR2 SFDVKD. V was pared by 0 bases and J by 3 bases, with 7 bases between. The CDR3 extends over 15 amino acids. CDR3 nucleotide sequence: TGTGCCACCAGTGATTTGGACTTCGACACCGGGGAGCTGTTTTTT. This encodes CATSDLDFDTGELFF.